The T cell receptor (beta chain) under discussion was sequenced for a study of shared clonotypes between healthy human individuals. The overall study: Researchers assigned three CD4 naive, three CD4 memory, two CD8 naive and one CD8 memory plate to each donor.

The assay ran at deep level. Every subset's genomic DNA went evenly onto several immunoSEQ plates. The method was immunoSEQ multiplex PCR; TCRdb's version includes in-frame clones alone and lacks a portion of them. The sample lists approximately 740,000 clones, roughly 70% seen once, with less than 2% in the top ten. This CDR3 is 15 amino acids long. Germline loops: CDR1 SGHNT, CDR2 YYREEE (reference sequence). The V and J ends lost 0 bases and 5 bases, in that order; junction bases with no gene match: 7. Of note for this clone: What it binds is unknown.

The study, taken as a whole, reports: Donor scarcity curtailed the genetic and exposure-history diversity represented herein.

The sequencing sample was made of memory CD4+ T cells sorted from blood. Subset of the sample: CD45RA-negative fraction. The source of this sequence is a woman in her 30s in good health. This sequence joins TRBV5-4 and TRBJ2-7, with TRBD2 matching over 8 bases. CDR3 amino acids: CASSLAGGASDEQYF. CDR3 DNA: TGTGCCAGCAGCTTGGCCGGGGGGGCGTCGGACGAGCAGTACTTC.